Listed here are 24 T cell receptor beta chains from one sample, sequenced in a study of cytomegalovirus exposure and HLA in healthy donors. The PCR made use of 60 Vbeta and 13 Jbeta primers. Assay: immunoSEQ multiplex PCR; the TCRdb copy retains only in-frame clones and omits some. Among 120,000 or so clones listed, 83% were seen once. The source material was PBMCs. Receptors were obtained from a man aged 18-30 years in good health and CMV-seropositive.

The chain recombines TRBV19 with TRBJ2-7, with a possible D match to TRBD1 (7 bases). This CDR3 comprises 13 residues. In germline, CDR1 is LNHDA, CDR2 SQIVND (reference sequence). The ends were cut back, 6 bases at V and 1 base at J, with 10 bases in the middle. The CDR3 sequence: CASSAGQSYEQYF. The CDR3 nucleotides read TGTGCCAGTAGCGCGGGACAGTCCTACGAGCAGTACTTC.

The genes are TRBV5-1 and TRBJ1-1, with D perhaps matching TRBD1 (5 bases). The V and J ends lost 4 bases and 4 bases respectively, with 8 bases between them. Germline CDR1 SGHRS, CDR2 YFSETQ. The CDR3 runs to 12 residues. The CDR3 here is CASSRGSTEAFF. The CDR3 bases are TGCGCCAGCAGCCGGGGGAGCACTGAAGCTTTCTTT.

This chain uses TRBV7-3 with TRBJ2-2, with D hard to call. Germline CDR1 SGHTA, CDR2 FQGTGA. The V gene lost 5 bases and the J gene lost 3 bases, with 13 bases spanning the gap. The CDR3 contains 15 residues. CDR3 loop: CASSPRVSDTGELFF. In DNA form, the CDR3 reads TGTGCCAGCAGCCCTCGGGTATCGGACACCGGGGAGCTGTTTTTT.

The V and J genes are TRBV14 and TRBJ2-7, with D possibly matching TRBD2 (5 bases). V was trimmed by 1 base and J by 7 bases, leaving 8 bases between them. The V gene's germline CDR1 is SGHDN and CDR2 FVKESK. The CDR3 spans 12 residues. CDR3 DNA sequence: TGTGCCAGCAGCCAAGGGTCGGGAGAGCAGTACTTC. This gives the protein CASSQGSGEQYF. The full variable domain, with the rest looked up from reference TRBV14 and TRBJ2-7, is EAGVTQFPSHSVIEKGQTVTLRCDPISGHDNLYWYRRVMGKEIKFLLHFVKESKQDESGMPNNRFLAERTGGTYSTLKVQPAELEDSGVYFCASSQGSGEQYFGPGTRLTVT.

This chain connects TRBV7-9 to TRBJ1-5; 9 bases fit TRBD1. Trimming took 3 bases from V and 6 from J; bases not matched to a gene: 3. Germline assignment: CDR1 SEHNR and CDR2 FQNEAQ (reference sequence). The CDR3 runs 14 residues. The CDR3 loop is CASSLDRGPQPQHF. For the CDR3, the DNA is TGTGCCAGCAGCTTGGACAGGGGCCCTCAGCCCCAGCATTTT.

The J gene is TRBJ2-1, the V gene TRBV13; 9 bases fit TRBD2. The CDR3 spans 17 residues. The V segment lost 4 bases and the J segment 4 bases; nucleotides outside the gene matches: 11. CDR1 is PRHDT and CDR2 is FYEKMQ in the germline V gene (reference sequence). The CDR3 DNA is TGTGCCAGCAGCTCGGACTCCGGGACTAGCTTTTACAATGAGCAGTTCTTC. Amino acid sequence: CASSSDSGTSFYNEQFF.

The J gene is TRBJ2-7, the V gene TRBV28; TRBD1 matches 8 bases. In germline, CDR1 is MDHEN, CDR2 SYDVKM. The V and J ends lost 2 bases and 6 bases, in that order; junction bases with no gene match: 9. The CDR3 contains 15 residues. CDR3: CASSLPADRGGEQYF. Written as DNA, the CDR3 is TGTGCCAGCAGTTTACCGGCCGACAGGGGTGGCGAGCAGTACTTC.

The chain has TRBV29-1 and TRBJ2-1; 7 bases line up with TRBD1. There are 18 residues in the CDR3. V lost 7 bases and J lost 0; bases outside the gene matches: 18. The V gene's germline CDR1 is SQVTM and CDR2 ANQGSEA. The CDR3 coding sequence is TGCAGCGGGAGTGACAGGGATTTTTCGCAATTCTCCTACAATGAGCAGTTCTTC. Translation: CSGSDRDFSQFSYNEQFF.

The chain joins TRBV5-1 to TRBJ2-4; TRBD1 matches 8 bases. Germline loops: CDR1 SGHRS, CDR2 YFSETQ. The CDR3 is 17 amino acids. Losses at the gene ends were 0 bases for V and 3 bases for J; bases not matched to a gene: 8. CDR3 sequence (DNA): TGCGCCAGCAGCTTGGAAGCCGGACAGGGAAGCAAAAACATTCAGTACTTC. Its protein is CASSLEAGQGSKNIQYF. Looking up the rest from reference TRBV5-1 and TRBJ2-4 gives the full variable domain: KAGVTQTPRYLIKTRGQQVTLSCSPISGHRSVSWYQQTPGQGLQFLFEYFSETQRNKGNFPGRFSGRQFSNSRSEMNVSTLELGDSALYLCASSLEAGQGSKNIQYFGAGTRLSVL.

This clone came up a few times. V is TRBV18 and J is TRBJ1-2; no firm D call. From germline, CDR1 is KGHSH and CDR2 LQKENI. The CDR3 runs 14 residues. Trimming stripped 2 bases from V and 0 bases from J, with 7 bases between. As DNA, the CDR3 is TGTGCCAGCTCACCAGCGGGCGCTAACTATGGCTACACCTTC. Translated: CASSPAGANYGYTF.

This chain uses TRBV5-6 with TRBJ1-1, with unresolved D. CDR1 and CDR2 (germline): SGHDT, YYEEEE. The ends were cut back, 4 bases at V and 1 base at J, with 17 bases in the middle. This CDR3 contains 16 residues. The DNA for the CDR3 is TGTGCCAGCAGCCTACTGACACTTCCAGAGAACACTGAAGCTTTCTTT. This translates into CASSLLTLPENTEAFF.

V and J are TRBV29-1 and TRBJ2-2; D not certain. This CDR3 region has 12 residues. Germline V lookup: CDR1 SQVTM, CDR2 ANQGSEA. The ends were cut back, 4 bases at V and 1 base at J, with 4 bases in the middle. CDR3 bases: TGCAGCGTTGCCCGGAACACCGGGGAGCTGTTTTTT. Protein product: CSVARNTGELFF.

This clone has just one count. The rearrangement links TRBV27 to TRBJ2-1, with 11 bases aligning to TRBD2. This CDR3 is 15 amino acids long. Germline CDR1 is MNHEY and CDR2 is SMNVEV (reference sequence). V gave up 5 bases and J gave up 3 bases; unmatched junction bases: 3. The CDR3 region is CASSPGTSGYNEQFF. In nucleotides, the CDR3 is TGTGCCAGCAGTCCCGGGACTAGCGGCTACAATGAGCAGTTCTTC.

The chain combines TRBV4-1 with TRBJ1-2, with 9 bases that match TRBD1. Per the germline V gene, CDR1 is MGHRA and CDR2 is YSYEKL. The V and J ends lost 3 bases and 5 bases, in that order; junction bases with no gene match: 7. The CDR3 consists of 15 residues. Written as DNA, the CDR3 is TGCGCCAGCAGCCATGGGACAGGGCGAGGATATGGCTACACCTTC. It yields the protein CASSHGTGRGYGYTF.

V usage is TRBV4-2 and J usage is TRBJ2-1; 7 positions agree with TRBD2. Germline-derived CDR1 and CDR2 are LGHNA and YNFKEQ. This CDR3 has 15 amino acids. J was trimmed by 8 bases and V by 1 base; bases with no gene match: 8. The CDR3, as DNA: TGTGCCAGCAGCCAAGTTACGGGGGGTACCGATGAGCAGTTCTTC. It is translated as CASSQVTGGTDEQFF.

The chain joins TRBV5-4 to TRBJ2-7; D may be TRBD1 (5 bases). The length of the CDR3 is 16 residues. The V gene's germline CDR1 is SGHNT and CDR2 YYREEE (reference sequence). V was clipped by 0 bases and J by 5 bases, with 18 bases between them. The chain's CDR3 is CASSLGRSLPRDEQYF. DNA for the CDR3: TGTGCCAGCAGCTTGGGTAGATCCCTTCCCAGGGACGAGCAGTACTTC.

The rearrangement links TRBV27 to TRBJ2-7; D gene ambiguous. Germline V gives CDR1 MNHEY, CDR2 SMNVEV (reference sequence). This CDR3 has 13 amino acids. V lost 7 bases, J lost 3 bases, and 13 bases lay in between. CDR3 in amino acids: CASTSRVGYEQYF. The CDR3 DNA is TGTGCCAGCACCTCCCGGGTTGGCTACGAGCAGTACTTC.

The chain joins TRBV6-1 to TRBJ2-3; D might be TRBD2 (6 bases). The CDR3 loop spans 16 amino acids. Trimming took off 4 bases at V and 2 bases at J, with 16 bases between the two ends. Germline-derived CDR1 and CDR2 are MNHNS and SASEGT. CDR3 region: CASSAQDYQYTDTQYF. The CDR3 nucleotides are TGTGCCAGCAGTGCGCAGGACTACCAGTACACAGATACGCAGTATTTT.

The rearrangement joins TRBV5-1 to TRBJ2-7; D is unresolved. The germline V gene has CDR1 SGHRS and CDR2 YFSETQ. Trimming removed 3 bases at V and 0 bases at J, with 7 bases between. The CDR3 runs to 13 residues. The CDR3 loop is CASSSGSSYEQYF. In nucleotides, the CDR3 is TGCGCCAGCAGCTCCGGGTCCTCCTACGAGCAGTACTTC.

This clone was found a few times. The chain recombines TRBV6-1 with TRBJ2-7; D may be TRBD2 (5 bases). The germline V gene has CDR1 MNHNS and CDR2 SASEGT. V lost 7 bases and J 4 bases, leaving 17 bases between the germline ends. There are 14 residues in the CDR3. The CDR3, as DNA: TGTGCCAGCACCCCACGTGAGGGTCCTTACGAGCAGTACTTC. Translation gives CASTPREGPYEQYF.

V and J are TRBV14 and TRBJ1-6; TRBD1 matches 7 bases. J gave up 7 bases and V 1 base, and 1 base lay outside the gene matches. The CDR3 covers 14 residues. Germline V CDR1 and CDR2: SGHDN, FVKESK. The CDR3 protein is CASSQVTGNSPLHF. The CDR3 nucleotides read TGTGCCAGCAGCCAAGTGACAGGGAATTCACCCCTCCACTTT.

The V and J genes are TRBV30 and TRBJ2-3, with TRBD2 as a possible D gene (6 bases). CDR3 size: 14 residues. The V gene lost 0 bases and the J gene lost 4 bases, with 11 bases spanning the gap. Looked up from germline, CDR1 is GTSNPN and CDR2 is SVGIG (reference sequence). CDR3 residues: CAWSVRGVSDTQYF. The CDR3 region has the DNA TGTGCCTGGAGTGTACGCGGGGTATCAGATACGCAGTATTTT.

The chain recombines TRBV2 with TRBJ1-2; 8 bases agree with TRBD1. This CDR3 has 17 amino acids. The V and J ends lost 4 bases and 2 bases, in that order; junction bases with no gene match: 12. CDR1 and CDR2 from the germline V gene are SNHLY and FYNNEI. CDR3 loop: CASSGSETGALNYGYTF. Here the CDR3 DNA reads TGTGCCAGCAGTGGATCGGAGACAGGGGCCCTGAACTATGGCTACACCTTC.

This chain joins TRBV13 and TRBJ1-4, with a possible D match to TRBD1 (5 bases). Germline CDR1 reads PRHDT; CDR2 reads FYEKMQ (reference sequence). This CDR3 is built from 14 residues. V was trimmed by 5 bases and J by 7 bases, leaving 14 bases between them. CDR3 in DNA: TGTGCCAGCAGCCTCGGGGGGGTTAGTGAAAAACTGTTTTTT. Translating it yields CASSLGGVSEKLFF.